The 3 T cell receptor beta chains in this list originate from one sample, sequenced in a study of blood T cell repertoires in COVID-19. The repertoire was sequenced with immunoSEQ multiplex PCR; TCRdb's copy has only in-frame clones and lacks some. There are roughly 100,000 clones in the sample; roughly 86% occur only once, and over 9.5% lies in the top ten. The sequencing input was peripheral blood. All receptors come from a man aged 35-49 years with active or convalescent COVID-19.

The V call is TRBV6-5, the J call TRBJ1-3, with D maybe TRBD1 (5 bases). The V and J ends lost 5 bases and 3 bases respectively, with 14 bases between them. The CDR3 has 15 residues. Germline CDR1 and CDR2: MNHEY and SVGAGI. The CDR3 loop is CASSKPGSSGNTIYF. DNA of the CDR3: TGTGCCAGCAGTAAGCCAGGGTCGAGTGGAAACACCATATATTTT.

The chain joins TRBV5-1 to TRBJ2-2, with TRBD2 matching over 14 bases. The germline CDR1 and CDR2 sequences are SGHRS and YFSETQ. This CDR3 is built from 16 residues. The ends lost 3 bases at V and 7 bases at J; junction bases unmatched: 5. Written as DNA, the CDR3 is TGCGCCAGCAGCTCGGGACTAGCGGGGGTGTACGGGGAGCTGTTTTTT. Its protein is CASSSGLAGVYGELFF.

This chain links TRBV27 with TRBJ2-7; TRBD2 matches at 11 bases. Germline lookup yields CDR1 MNHEY and CDR2 SMNVEV (reference sequence). The V and J ends lost 2 bases and 3 bases, in that order; junction bases with no gene match: 6. The CDR3 is 16 residues long. CDR3 sequence (DNA): TGTGCCAGCAGTTTAATCTTGACTAGCGGGAACTACGAGCAGTACTTC. Translating gives CASSLILTSGNYEQYF.